Presented here are 6 T cell receptor beta chains from one specimen sequenced in a study of blood T cell repertoires in COVID-19. This table comes from immunoSEQ multiplex PCR, and its TCRdb copy is limited to in-frame clones, with some not included. There are roughly 140,000 clones in the sample; over 60% occur only once, and more than 3.5% lies in the top ten. The specimen sequenced was peripheral blood. These receptors were taken from a woman at least 80 years old with acute or convalescent COVID-19.

This clone was observed once. V usage is TRBV2 and J usage is TRBJ1-4; maybe TRBD1 (6 bases). Per germline, CDR1 SNHLY and CDR2 FYNNEI. The CDR3 loop spans 15 amino acids. V lost 3 bases and J lost 4, with 12 bases in between. The CDR3: CASSDGGHYNEKLFF. CDR3 DNA sequence: TGTGCCAGCAGTGACGGGGGGCACTATAATGAAAAACTGTTTTTT.

This chain joins TRBV7-2 and TRBJ1-2, with a weak D call TRBD1 (5 bases). The CDR3 is 13 residues long. Germline V lookup: CDR1 SGHTA, CDR2 FQGNSA. Trimming removed 5 bases from V and 5 bases from J, with 12 bases in between. CDR3 residues: CASSRQKGYGYTF. The CDR3 DNA reads as TGTGCCAGCAGCCGACAGAAGGGATATGGCTACACCTTC.

This clone appeared a few times. The chain employs TRBV7-2 and TRBJ2-7, with D unresolved. In germline, CDR1 is SGHTA, CDR2 FQGNSA. The V and J ends lost 5 bases and 4 bases respectively, with 9 bases between them. This CDR3 has 12 residues. The CDR3 loop reads CASSRPGYEQYF. Written as DNA, the CDR3 is TGTGCCAGCAGCCGCCCAGGTTACGAGCAGTACTTC. Combining the CDR3 with reference TRBV7-2 and TRBJ2-7 gives the whole variable domain GAGVSQSPSNKVTEKGKDVELRCDPISGHTALYWYRQSLGQGLEFLIYFQGNSAPDKSGLPSDRFSAERTGGSVSTLTIQRTQQEDSAVYLCASSRPGYEQYFGPGTRLTVT.

V gene TRBV5-5 combines with J gene TRBJ1-3; D gene ambiguous. CDR1 and CDR2 from the germline V gene are SGHKS and YYEKEE (reference sequence). With 7 bases removed from V and 4 bases from J, the gap between germline ends came to 15 bases. There are 14 residues in the CDR3. In DNA, the CDR3 is TGTGCCAGCGGAAGAGGCTCGTCGGGAAACACCATATATTTT. Translating it yields CASGRGSSGNTIYF.

This clone came up a few times. The CDR3 spells CASSKGTPTTGHNQPQHF. The CDR3 DNA sequence: TGTGCCAGTAGTAAAGGGACACCAACCACGGGCCACAATCAGCCCCAGCATTTT. This sequence joins TRBV19 and TRBJ1-5; D may be TRBD1 (6 bases). V was shortened by 4 bases and J by 3 bases, with 22 bases between the two germline ends. CDR3 size: 18 residues. Germline CDR1 reads LNHDA; CDR2 reads SQIVND (reference sequence). Variable domain in full (rest from reference TRBV19 and TRBJ1-5): DGGITQSPKYLFRKEGQNVTLSCEQNLNHDAMYWYRQDPGQGLRLIYYSQIVNDFQKGDIAEGYSVSREKKESFPLTVTSAQKNPTAFYLCASSKGTPTTGHNQPQHFGDGTRLSIL.

This clone was seen a few times. The rearrangement uses TRBV9 and TRBJ1-6; D not certain. From germline, CDR1 is SGDLS and CDR2 YYNGEE. The length of the CDR3 is 15 residues. V was clipped by 0 bases and J by 0 bases, with 4 bases between them. CDR3 in DNA: TGTGCCAGCAGCGTAGGTAGCTCCTATAATTCACCCCTCCACTTT. Residues: CASSVGSSYNSPLHF.